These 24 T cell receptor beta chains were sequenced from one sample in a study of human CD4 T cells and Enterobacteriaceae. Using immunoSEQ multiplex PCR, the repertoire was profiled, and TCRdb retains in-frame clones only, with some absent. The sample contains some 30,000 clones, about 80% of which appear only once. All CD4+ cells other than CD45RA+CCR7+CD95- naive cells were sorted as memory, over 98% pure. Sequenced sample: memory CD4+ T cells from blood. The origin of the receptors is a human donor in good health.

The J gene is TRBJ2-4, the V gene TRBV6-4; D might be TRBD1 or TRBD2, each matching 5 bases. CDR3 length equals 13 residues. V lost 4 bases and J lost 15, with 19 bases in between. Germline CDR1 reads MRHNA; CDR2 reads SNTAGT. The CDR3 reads CASSVDKGEFLYF. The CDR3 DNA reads TGTGCCAGCAGTGTCGACAAAGGGGAGTTCCTGTACTTC.

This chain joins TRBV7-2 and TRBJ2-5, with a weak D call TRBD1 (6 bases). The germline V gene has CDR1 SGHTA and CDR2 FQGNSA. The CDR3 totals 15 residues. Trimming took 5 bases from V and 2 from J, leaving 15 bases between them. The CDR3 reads CASSPYSGQQETQYF. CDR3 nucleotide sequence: TGTGCCAGCAGCCCGTACTCCGGACAGCAAGAGACCCAGTACTTC.

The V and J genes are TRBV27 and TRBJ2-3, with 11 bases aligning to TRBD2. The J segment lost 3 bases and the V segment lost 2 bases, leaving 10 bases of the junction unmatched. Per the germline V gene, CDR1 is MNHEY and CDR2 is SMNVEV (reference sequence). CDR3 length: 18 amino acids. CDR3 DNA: TGTGCCAGCAGTTTAAGGGCTAGCGGGAGGACGGTGACAGATACGCAGTATTTT. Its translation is CASSLRASGRTVTDTQYF.

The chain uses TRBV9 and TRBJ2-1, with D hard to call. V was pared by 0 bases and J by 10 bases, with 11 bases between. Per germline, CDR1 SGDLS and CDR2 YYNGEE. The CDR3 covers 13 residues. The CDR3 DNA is TGTGCCAGCAGCGTAGACTCCCGTGGCGAGCAGTTCTTC. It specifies CASSVDSRGEQFF.

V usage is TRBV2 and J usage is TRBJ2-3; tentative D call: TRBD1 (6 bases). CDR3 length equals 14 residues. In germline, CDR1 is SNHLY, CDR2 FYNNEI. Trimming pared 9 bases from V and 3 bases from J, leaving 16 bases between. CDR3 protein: CARQPGTYTDTQYF. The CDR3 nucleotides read TGTGCCAGACAGCCTGGGACATATACAGATACGCAGTATTTT.

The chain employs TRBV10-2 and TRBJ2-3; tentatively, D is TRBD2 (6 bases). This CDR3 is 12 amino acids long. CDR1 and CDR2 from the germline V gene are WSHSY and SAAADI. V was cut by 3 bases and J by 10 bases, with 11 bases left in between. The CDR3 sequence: CASSEQEGSQYF. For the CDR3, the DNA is TGCGCCAGCAGTGAACAGGAGGGATCGCAGTATTTT.

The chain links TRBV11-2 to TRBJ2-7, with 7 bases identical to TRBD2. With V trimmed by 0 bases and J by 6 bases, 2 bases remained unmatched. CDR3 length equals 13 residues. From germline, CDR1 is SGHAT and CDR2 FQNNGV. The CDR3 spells CASSLEGGFEQYF. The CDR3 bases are TGTGCCAGCAGCTTAGAGGGGGGGTTCGAGCAGTACTTC.

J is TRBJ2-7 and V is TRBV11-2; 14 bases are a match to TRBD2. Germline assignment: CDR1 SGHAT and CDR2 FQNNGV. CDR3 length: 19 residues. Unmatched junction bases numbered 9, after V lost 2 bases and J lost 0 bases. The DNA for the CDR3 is TGTGCCAGCAGCTTATCAAGGACTAGCGGGAGGCCCTACTCCTACGAGCAGTACTTC. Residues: CASSLSRTSGRPYSYEQYF.

The CDR3 bases are TGTGCCACCCGTAGCTCCGGGATTAGCACAGATACGCAGTATTTT. The encoded protein is CATRSSGISTDTQYF. The chain has TRBV18 and TRBJ2-3, with D possibly being TRBD2 (5 bases). The CDR3 runs to 15 residues. Germline loops: CDR1 KGHSH, CDR2 LQKENI. Trimming pared 10 bases from V and 0 bases from J, leaving 17 bases between.

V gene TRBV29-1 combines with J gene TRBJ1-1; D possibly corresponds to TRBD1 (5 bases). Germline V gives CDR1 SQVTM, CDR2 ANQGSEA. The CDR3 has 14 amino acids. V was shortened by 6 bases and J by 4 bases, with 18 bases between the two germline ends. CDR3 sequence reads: CSVAKTGFSTEAFF. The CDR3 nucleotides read TGCAGCGTAGCCAAAACAGGATTCAGCACTGAAGCTTTCTTT.

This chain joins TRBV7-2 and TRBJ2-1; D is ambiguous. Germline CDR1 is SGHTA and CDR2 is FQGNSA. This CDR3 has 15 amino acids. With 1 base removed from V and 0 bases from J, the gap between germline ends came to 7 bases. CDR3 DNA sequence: TGTGCCAGCAGCTTAGTATTTACCTCCTACAATGAGCAGTTCTTC. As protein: CASSLVFTSYNEQFF.

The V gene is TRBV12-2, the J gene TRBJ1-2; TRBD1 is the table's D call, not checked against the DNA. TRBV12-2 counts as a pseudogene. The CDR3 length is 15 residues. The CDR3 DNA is TGTGCAAGTCGCTTATTCCGGGACAGCAATTATGGCTACACCTTC. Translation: CASRLFRDSNYGYTF.

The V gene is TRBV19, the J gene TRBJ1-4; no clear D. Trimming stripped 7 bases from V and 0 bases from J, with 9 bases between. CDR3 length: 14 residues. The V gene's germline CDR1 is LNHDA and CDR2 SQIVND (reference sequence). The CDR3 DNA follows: TGTGCCAGTACCTCGGTGGCAACTAATGAAAAACTGTTTTTT. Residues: CASTSVATNEKLFF.

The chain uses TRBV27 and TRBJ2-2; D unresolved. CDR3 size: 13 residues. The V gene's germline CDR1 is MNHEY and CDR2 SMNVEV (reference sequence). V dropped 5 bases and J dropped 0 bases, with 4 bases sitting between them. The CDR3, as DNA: TGTGCCAGCAGTCCCGCGAACACCGGGGAGCTGTTTTTT. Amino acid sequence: CASSPANTGELFF.

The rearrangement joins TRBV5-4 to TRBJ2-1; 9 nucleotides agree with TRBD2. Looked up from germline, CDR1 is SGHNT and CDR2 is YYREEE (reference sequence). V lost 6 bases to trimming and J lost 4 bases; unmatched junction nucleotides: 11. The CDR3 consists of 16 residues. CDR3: CASTLRSGRKYNEQFF. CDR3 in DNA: TGTGCCAGCACCCTCCGGAGCGGGAGGAAATACAATGAGCAGTTCTTC.

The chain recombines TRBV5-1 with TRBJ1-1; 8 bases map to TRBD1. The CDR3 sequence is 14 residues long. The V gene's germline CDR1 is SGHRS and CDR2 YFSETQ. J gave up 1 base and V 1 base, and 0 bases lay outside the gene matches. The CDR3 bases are TGCGCCAGCAGCTTGCAGGGGGCGAACACTGAAGCTTTCTTT. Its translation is CASSLQGANTEAFF.

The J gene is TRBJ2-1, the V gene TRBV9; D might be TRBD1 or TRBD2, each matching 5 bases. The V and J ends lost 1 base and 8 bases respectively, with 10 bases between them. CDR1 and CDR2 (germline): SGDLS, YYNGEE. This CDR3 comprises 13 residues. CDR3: CASSVRGVDEQFF. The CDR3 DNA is TGTGCCAGCAGCGTAAGAGGGGTGGATGAGCAGTTCTTC.

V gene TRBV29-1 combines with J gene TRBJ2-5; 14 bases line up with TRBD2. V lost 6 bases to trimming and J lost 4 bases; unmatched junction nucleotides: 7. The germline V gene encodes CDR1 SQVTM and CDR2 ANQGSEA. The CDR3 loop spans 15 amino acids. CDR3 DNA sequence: TGCAGCGTCGCTGATGGGACTAGCGGGGGAGAGACCCAGTACTTC. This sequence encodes CSVADGTSGGETQYF.

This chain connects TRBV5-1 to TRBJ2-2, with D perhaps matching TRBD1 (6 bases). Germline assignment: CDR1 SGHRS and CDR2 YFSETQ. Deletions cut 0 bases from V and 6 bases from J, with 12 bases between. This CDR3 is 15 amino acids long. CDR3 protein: CASSLGQERSGELFF. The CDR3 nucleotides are TGCGCCAGCAGCTTGGGACAGGAAAGGTCCGGGGAGCTGTTTTTT. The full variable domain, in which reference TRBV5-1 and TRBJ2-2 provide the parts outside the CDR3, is KAGVTQTPRYLIKTRGQQVTLSCSPISGHRSVSWYQQTPGQGLQFLFEYFSETQRNKGNFPGRFSGRQFSNSRSEMNVSTLELGDSALYLCASSLGQERSGELFFGEGSRLTVL.

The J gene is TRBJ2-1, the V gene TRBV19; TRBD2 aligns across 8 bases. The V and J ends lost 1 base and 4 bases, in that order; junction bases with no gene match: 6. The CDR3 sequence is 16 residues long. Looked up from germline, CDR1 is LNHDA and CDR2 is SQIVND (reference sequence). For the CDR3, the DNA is TGTGCCAGTAGTATAGGGGGAGTAGCGGGGTACAATGAGCAGTTCTTC. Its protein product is CASSIGGVAGYNEQFF.

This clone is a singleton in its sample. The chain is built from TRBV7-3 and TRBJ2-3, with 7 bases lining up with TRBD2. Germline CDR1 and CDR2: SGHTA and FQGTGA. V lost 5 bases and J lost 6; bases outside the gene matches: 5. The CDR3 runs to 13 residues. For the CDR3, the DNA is TGTGCCAGCAGCCCCCGGACTAGGGATACGCAGTATTTT. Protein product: CASSPRTRDTQYF.

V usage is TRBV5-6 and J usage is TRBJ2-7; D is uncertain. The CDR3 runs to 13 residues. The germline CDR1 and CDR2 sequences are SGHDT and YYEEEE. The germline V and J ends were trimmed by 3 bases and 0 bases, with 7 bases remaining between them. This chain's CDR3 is CASSSVSSYEQYF. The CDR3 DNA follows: TGTGCCAGCAGCTCGGTGAGCTCCTACGAGCAGTACTTC.

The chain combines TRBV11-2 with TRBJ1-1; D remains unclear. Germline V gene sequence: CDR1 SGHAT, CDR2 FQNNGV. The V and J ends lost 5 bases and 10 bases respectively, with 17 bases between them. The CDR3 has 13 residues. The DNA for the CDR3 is TGTGCCAGCAGCCCGGGCGGGAGGCTAACAGCTTTCTTT. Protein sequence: CASSPGGRLTAFF. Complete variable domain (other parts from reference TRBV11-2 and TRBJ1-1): EAGVAQSPRYKIIEKRQSVAFWCNPISGHATLYWYQQILGQGPKLLIQFQNNGVVDDSQLPKDRFSAERLKGVDSTLKIQPAKLEDSAVYLCASSPGGRLTAFFGQGTRLTVV.

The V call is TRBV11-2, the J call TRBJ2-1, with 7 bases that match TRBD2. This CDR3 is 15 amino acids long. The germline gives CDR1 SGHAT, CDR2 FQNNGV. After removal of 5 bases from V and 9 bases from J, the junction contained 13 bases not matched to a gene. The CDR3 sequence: CASSILATRQGEQFF. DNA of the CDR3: TGTGCCAGCAGCATACTAGCGACCCGACAAGGTGAGCAGTTCTTC.